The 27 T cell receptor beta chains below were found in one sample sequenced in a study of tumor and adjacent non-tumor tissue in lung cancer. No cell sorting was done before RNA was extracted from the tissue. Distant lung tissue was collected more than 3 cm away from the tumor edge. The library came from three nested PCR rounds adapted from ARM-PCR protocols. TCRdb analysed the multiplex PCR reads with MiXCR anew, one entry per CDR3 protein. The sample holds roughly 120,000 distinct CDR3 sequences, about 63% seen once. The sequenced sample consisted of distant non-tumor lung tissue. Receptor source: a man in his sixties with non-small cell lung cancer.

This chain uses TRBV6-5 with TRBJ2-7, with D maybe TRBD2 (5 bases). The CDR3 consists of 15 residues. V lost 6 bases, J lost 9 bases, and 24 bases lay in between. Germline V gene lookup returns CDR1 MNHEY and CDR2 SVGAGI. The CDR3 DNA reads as TGTGCCAGCAGCCCTCTAGGGAGCCGGTCGATCGGGCAGTACTTC. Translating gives CASSPLGSRSIGQYF.

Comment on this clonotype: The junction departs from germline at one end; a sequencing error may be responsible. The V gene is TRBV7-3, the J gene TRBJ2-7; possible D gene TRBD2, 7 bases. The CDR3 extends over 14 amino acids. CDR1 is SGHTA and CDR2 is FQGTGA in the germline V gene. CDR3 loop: CTSSLGGDSYEQYF. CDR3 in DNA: TGTACCAGCAGCTTAGGGGGGGACTCCTACGAGCAGTACTTC.

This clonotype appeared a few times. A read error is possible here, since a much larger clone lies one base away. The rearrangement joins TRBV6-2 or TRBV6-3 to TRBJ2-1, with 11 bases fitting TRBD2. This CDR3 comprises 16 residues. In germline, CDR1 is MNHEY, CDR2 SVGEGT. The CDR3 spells CASSWGGLAGGAEQSF. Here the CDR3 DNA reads TGTGCCAGCAGTTGGGGGGGGCTAGCGGGAGGAGCTGAGCAGTCCTTC.

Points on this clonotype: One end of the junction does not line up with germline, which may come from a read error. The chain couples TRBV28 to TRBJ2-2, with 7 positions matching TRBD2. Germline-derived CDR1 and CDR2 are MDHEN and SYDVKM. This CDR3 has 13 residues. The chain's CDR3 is CATGGTNTGELFF. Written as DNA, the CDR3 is TGTGCCACCGGGGGGACCAACACTGGGGAGCTGTTTTTT.

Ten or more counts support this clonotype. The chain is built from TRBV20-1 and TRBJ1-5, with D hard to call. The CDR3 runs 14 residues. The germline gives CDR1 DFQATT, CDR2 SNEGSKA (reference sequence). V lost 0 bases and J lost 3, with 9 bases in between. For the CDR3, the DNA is TGCAGTGCTAGAGATCCGGGAGACAATCAGCCCCAGCATTTT. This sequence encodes CSARDPGDNQPQHF.

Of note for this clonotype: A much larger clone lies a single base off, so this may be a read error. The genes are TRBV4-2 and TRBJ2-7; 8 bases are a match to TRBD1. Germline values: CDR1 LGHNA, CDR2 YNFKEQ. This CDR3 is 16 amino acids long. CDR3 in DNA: TGTTCCAGCAGCCAAGATCCAGGGGGCTCCTCCTACGAGCAGTACTTC. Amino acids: CSSSQDPGGSSYEQYF.

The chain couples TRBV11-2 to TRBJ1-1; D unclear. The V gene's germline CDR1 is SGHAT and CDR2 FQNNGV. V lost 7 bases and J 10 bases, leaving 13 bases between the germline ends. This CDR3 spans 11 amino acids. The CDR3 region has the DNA TGTGCCAGCACCCTGGAGGGAGGAGCTTTCTTT. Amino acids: CASTLEGGAFF.

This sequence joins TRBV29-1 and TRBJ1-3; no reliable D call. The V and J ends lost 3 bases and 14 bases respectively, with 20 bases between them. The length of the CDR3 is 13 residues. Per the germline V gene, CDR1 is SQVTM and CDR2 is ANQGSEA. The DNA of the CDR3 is TGCAGCGTTGAGGGCAGGCCTGGAAACGCCGTATATTTT. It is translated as CSVEGRPGNAVYF.

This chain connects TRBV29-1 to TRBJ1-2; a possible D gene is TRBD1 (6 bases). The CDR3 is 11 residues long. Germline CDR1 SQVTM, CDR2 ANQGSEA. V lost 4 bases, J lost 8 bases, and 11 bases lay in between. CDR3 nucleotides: TGCAGCGTTGGGTCGGGGGGCGGCTACACCTTC. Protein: CSVGSGGGYTF. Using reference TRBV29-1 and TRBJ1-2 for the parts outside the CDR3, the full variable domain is SAVISQKPSRDICQRGTSLTIQCQVDSQVTMMFWYRQQPGQSLTLIATANQGSEATYESGFVIDKFPISRPNLTFSTLTVSNMSPEDSSIYLCSVGSGGGYTFGSGTRLTVV.

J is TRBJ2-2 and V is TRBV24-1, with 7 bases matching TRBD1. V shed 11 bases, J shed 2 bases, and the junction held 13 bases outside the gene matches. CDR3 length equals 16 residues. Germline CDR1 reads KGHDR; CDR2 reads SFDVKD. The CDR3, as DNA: TGTGCCATCAGCCCCACAGGGGCCCTAAACACCGGGGAGCTGTTTTTT. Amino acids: CAISPTGALNTGELFF.

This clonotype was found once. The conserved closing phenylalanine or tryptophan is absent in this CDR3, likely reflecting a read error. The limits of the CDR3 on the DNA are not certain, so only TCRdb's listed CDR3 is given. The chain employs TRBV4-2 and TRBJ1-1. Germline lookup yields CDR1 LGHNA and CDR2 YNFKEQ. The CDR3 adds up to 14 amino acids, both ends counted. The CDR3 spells CASSQDPRSTEASL.

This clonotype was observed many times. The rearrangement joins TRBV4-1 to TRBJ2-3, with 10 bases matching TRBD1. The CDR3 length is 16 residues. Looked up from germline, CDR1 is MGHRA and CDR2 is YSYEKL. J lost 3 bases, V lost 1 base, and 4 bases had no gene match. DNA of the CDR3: TGCGCCAGCAGCCAAGGACTGGACAGGGGGACAGATACGCAGTATTTT. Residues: CASSQGLDRGTDTQYF.

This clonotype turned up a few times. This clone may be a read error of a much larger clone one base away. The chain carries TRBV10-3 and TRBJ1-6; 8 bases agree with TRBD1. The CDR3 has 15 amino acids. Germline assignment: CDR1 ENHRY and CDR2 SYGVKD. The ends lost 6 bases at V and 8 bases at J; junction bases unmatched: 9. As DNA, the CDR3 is TGTGCCATCAGGACAGACAGGGGAGACGATTCACCCCTCCACTTT. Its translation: CAIRTDRGDDSPLHF.

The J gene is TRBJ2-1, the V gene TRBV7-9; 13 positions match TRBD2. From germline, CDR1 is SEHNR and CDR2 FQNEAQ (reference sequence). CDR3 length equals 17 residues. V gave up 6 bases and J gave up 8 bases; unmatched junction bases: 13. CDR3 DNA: TGTGCCAGCAGTTTCCTGGGACTAGCGGGAAATAACTATGAGCAGTTCTTC. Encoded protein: CASSFLGLAGNNYEQFF.

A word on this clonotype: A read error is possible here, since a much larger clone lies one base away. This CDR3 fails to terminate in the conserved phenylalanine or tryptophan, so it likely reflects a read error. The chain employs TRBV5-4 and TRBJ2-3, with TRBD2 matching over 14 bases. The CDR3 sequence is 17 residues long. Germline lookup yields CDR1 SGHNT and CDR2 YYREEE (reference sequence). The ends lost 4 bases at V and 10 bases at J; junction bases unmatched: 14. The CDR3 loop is CASSLRGLAGAHGAQYL. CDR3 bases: TGTGCCAGCAGCCTAAGGGGACTAGCGGGGGCCCACGGGGCGCAGTATTTA.

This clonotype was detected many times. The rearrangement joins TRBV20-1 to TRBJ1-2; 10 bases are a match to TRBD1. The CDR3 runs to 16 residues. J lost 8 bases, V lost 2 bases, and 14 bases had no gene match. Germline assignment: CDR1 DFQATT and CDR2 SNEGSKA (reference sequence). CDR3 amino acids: CSARIHPEGTGEGYTF. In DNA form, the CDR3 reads TGCAGTGCTAGAATCCACCCGGAGGGGACAGGGGAGGGCTACACCTTC.

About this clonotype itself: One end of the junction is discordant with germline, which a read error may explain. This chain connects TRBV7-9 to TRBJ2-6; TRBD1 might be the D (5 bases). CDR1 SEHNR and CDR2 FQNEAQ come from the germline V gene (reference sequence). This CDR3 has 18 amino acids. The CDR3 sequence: CASSPVQGPSSGVNVLTF. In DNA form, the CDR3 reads TGTGCCAGCAGCCCCGTGCAGGGCCCAAGCTCTGGGGTCAACGTCCTGACTTTC.

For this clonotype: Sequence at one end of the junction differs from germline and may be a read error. This chain's CDR3 is CASSLGFSGSYGQYF. The CDR3 region has the DNA TGTGCAAGCAGCCTGGGGTTTAGCGGCTCCTACGGGCAGTACTTC. This chain joins TRBV5-6 and TRBJ2-7; the D gene is possibly TRBD2 (6 bases). The CDR3 has 15 residues. CDR1 is SGHDT, CDR2 YYEEEE, per germline. The variable domain in full, completed from reference TRBV5-6 and TRBJ2-7, reads DAGVTQSPTHLIKTRGQQVTLRCSPKSGHDTVSWYQQALGQGPQFIFQYYEEEERQRGNFPDRFSGHQFPNYSSELNVNALLLGDSALYLCASSLGFSGSYGQYFGPGTRLTVT.

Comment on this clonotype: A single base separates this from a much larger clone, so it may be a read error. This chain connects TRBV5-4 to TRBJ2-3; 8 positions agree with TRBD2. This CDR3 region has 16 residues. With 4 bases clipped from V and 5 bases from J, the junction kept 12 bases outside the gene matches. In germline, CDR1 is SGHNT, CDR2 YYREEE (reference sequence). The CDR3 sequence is CASSPRNSGNRDTQYF. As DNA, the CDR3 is TGTGCCAGCAGCCCCCGGAATAGCGGGAATCGAGATACGCAGTATTTT.

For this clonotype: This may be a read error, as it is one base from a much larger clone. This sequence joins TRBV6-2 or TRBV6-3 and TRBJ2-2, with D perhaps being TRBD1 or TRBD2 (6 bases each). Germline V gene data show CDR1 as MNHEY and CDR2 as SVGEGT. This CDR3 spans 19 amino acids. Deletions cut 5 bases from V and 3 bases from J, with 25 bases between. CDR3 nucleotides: TGTGCCAGCAGTGCAACTACAGGGAGGCTAGAGGGAGACACCGGGGAGCTGTTTTTT. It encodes CASSATTGRLEGDTGELFF.

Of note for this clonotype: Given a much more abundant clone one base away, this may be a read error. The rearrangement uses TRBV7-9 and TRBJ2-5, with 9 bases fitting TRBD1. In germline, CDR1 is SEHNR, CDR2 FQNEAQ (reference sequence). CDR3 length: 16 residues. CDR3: CAGSLAGTGWQETQYF. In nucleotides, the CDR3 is TGTGCCGGCAGCTTAGCAGGGACAGGGTGGCAAGAGACCCAGTACTTC.

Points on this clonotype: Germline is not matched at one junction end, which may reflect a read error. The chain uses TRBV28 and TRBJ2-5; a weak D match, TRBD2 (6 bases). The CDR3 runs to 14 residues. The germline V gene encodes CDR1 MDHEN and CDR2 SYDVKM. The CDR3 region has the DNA TGTGTCAGCAGTTTAGTGGCCGGGGGAGAGACCCAGTACTTC. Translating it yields CVSSLVAGGETQYF.

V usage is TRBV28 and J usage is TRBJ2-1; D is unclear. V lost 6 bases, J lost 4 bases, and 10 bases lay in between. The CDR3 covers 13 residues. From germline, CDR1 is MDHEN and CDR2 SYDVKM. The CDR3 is CASSLRSYNEQFF. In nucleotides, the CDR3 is TGTGCCAGCAGCCTTCGTTCGTACAATGAGCAGTTCTTC.

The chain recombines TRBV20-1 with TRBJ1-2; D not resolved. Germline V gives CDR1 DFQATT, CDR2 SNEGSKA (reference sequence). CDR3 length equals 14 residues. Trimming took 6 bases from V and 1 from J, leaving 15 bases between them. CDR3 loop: CSATSSRLNYGYTF. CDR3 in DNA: TGCAGTGCCACTTCGAGCAGACTTAACTATGGCTACACCTTC.

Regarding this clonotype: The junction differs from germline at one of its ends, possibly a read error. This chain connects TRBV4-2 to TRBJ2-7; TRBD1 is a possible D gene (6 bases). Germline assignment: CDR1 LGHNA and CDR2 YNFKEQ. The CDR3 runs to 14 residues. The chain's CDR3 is CASSRGGYGDDQYF. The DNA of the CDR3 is TGTGCCAGTAGCCGAGGGGGATACGGAGACGACCAGTACTTC.

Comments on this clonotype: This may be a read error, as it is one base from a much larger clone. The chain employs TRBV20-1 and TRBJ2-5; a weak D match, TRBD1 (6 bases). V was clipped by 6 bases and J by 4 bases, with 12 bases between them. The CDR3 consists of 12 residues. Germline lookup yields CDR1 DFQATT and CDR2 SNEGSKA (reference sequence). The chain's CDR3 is CSARTDVETQYF. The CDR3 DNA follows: TGCAGTGCCCGGACAGACGTAGAGACCCAGTACTTC.

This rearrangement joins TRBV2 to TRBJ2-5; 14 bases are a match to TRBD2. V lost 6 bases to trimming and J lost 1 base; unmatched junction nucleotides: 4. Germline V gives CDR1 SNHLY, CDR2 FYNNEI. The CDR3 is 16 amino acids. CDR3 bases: TGTGCCAGCAGCTGGACTAGCGGGGGGAGCCAAGAGACCCAGTACTTC. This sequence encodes CASSWTSGGSQETQYF.